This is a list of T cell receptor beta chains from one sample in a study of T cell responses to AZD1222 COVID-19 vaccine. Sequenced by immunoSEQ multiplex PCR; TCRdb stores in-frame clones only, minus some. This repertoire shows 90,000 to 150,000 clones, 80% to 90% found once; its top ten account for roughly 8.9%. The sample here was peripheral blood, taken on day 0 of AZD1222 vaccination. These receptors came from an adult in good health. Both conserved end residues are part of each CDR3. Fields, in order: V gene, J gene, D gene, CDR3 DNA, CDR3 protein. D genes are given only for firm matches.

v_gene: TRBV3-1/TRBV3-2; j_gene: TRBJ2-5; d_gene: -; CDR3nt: TGTGCCAGCAGCCAAGATTTAGGGGATGAGACCCAGTACTTC; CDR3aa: CASSQDLGDETQYF
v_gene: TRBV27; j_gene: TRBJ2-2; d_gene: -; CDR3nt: TGTGCCAGCAGTGGAAGTGGGACCGGGGAGCTGTTTTTT; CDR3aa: CASSGSGTGELFF
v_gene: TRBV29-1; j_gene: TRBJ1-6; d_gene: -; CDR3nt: TGCAGCGCTGCCGGGACAAATGGTTCACCCCTCCACTTT; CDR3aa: CSAAGTNGSPLHF
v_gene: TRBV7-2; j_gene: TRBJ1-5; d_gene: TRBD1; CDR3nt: TGTGCCAGCAGATACAGGGGGGGAAGCAATCAGCCCCAGCATTTT; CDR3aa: CASRYRGGSNQPQHF
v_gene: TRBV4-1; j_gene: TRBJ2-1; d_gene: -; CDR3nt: TGCGCCAGCAGCCAAGAGGGACGTATGCGGTTCTTC; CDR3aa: CASSQEGRMRFF
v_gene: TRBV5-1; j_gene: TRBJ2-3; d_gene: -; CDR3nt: TGCGCCAGCAGCTTGGGGGGGAGCACAGATACGCAGTATTTT; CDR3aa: CASSLGGSTDTQYF
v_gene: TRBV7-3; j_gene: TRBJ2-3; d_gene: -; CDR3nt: TGTGCCAGCAGCCGGTCCGGCGGCCGAGATACGCAGTATTTT; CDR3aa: CASSRSGGRDTQYF
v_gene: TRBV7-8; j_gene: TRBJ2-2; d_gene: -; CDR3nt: TGTGCCAGCAGCTTAAGGGGTTTAGATTTCGCGAACACCGGGGAGCTGTTTTTT; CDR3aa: CASSLRGLDFANTGELFF
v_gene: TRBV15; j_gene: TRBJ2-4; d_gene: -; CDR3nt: TGTGCCACCAGCGGCCTGGGGTACGGCAAAAACATTCAGTACTTC; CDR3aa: CATSGLGYGKNIQYF
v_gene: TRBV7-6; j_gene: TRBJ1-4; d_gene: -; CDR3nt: TGTGCCAGCAGCTACAACACCGGAGTTGGTGAAAAACTGTTTTTT; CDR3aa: CASSYNTGVGEKLFF
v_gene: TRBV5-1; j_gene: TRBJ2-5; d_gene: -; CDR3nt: TGCGCCAGCAGCATTCTACAAGAGACCCAGTACTTC; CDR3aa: CASSILQETQYF
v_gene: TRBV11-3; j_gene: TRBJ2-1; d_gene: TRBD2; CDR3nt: TGTGCCAGCAGCACCCGACTAGCGGGGGGTAACGAAGAGCAGTTCTTC; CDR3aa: CASSTRLAGGNEEQFF
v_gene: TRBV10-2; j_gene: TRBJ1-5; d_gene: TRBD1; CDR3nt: TGCGCCAGCAGTGATGGGACAGGGTTTCAGCCCCAGCATTTT; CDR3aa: CASSDGTGFQPQHF
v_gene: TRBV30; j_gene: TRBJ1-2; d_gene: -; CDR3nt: TGTGCCTGGAGGGCAGGTTGGGCAGTCTATGGCTACACCTTC; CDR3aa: CAWRAGWAVYGYTF
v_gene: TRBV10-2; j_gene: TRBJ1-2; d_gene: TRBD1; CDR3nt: TGCGCCAGCAGCTCCCCCGGACAGGCTAACTATGGCTACACCTTC; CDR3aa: CASSSPGQANYGYTF
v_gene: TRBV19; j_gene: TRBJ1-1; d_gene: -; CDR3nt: TGTGCCAGTAGTATAGCTCCGGGACGGCTTTCAAACACTGAAGCTTTCTTT; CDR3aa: CASSIAPGRLSNTEAFF
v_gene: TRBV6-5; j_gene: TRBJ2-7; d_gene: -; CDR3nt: TGTGCCAGCAGTTCATTCTCCTACGAGCAGTACTTC; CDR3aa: CASSSFSYEQYF
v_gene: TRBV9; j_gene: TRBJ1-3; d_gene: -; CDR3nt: TGTGCCAGCAGTTTAGCGGGGTTTATCGGAAACACCATATATTTT; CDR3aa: CASSLAGFIGNTIYF
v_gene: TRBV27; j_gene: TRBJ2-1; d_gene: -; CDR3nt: TGTGCCAGCAGTTCGGTATGGAATGAGCAGTTCTTC; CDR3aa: CASSSVWNEQFF
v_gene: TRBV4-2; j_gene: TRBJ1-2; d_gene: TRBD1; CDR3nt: TGTGCCAGCAGCCAAGCACAGGGGTTAGGCGGCTACACCTTC; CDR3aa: CASSQAQGLGGYTF
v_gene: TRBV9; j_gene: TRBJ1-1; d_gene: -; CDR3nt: TGTGCCAGCAGCGTAGTCCCGGGACAAGTTGAAGCTTTCTTT; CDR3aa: CASSVVPGQVEAFF
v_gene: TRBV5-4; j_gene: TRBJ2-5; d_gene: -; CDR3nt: TGTGCCAGCAGCGAGAGGGAGACCCAGTACTTC; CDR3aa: CASSERETQYF
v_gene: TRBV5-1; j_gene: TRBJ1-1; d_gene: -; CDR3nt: TGCGCCAGCAGCTTGGCAGGGGAAGCTTTCTTT; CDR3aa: CASSLAGEAFF
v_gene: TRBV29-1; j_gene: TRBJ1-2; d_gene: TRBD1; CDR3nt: TGCAGCGTTAATGACAGGGACGGTGGCTACACCTTT; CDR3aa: CSVNDRDGGYTF
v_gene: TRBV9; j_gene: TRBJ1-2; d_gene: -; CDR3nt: TGTGCCAGCAGCGTATTTGCCTCGGCCCTATATGGCTACACCTTC; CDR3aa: CASSVFASALYGYTF